This TCR beta chain was sequenced during a study of CD8+ T cells in alopecia areata. Study findings and constraints: Shared TCR sequences were less clear between patients than in mice, possibly partly from HLA diversity. An increase in clonality over normal scalp was evident in lesional scalp, especially alopecia totalis/universalis.

From alopecia areata patients, lesional scalp punch biopsies and peripheral blood were collected. CD4+ and CD8+ T cells were sorted from PBMCs. Regarding this clone: Its antigen is still unknown.

cDNA prepared by RNA extraction and subsequent reverse transcription served as the template for sequencing. Method: immunoSEQ multiplex PCR; TCRdb's copy keeps in-frame clones and lacks some. The data show hundreds of thousands of clones, with 67% seen just once and 0.95% to 1.5% held by the top ten. In germline, CDR1 is GTSNPN, CDR2 SVGIG (reference sequence). The ends were cut back, 0 bases at V and 4 bases at J, with 9 bases in the middle. The CDR3 covers 13 residues. This sequence was found in a human donor with alopecia areata. Source: CD4+ T cells sorted from blood, taken at week 0. The chain joins TRBV30 to TRBJ1-1; D is ambiguous. CDR3 DNA: TGTGCCTGGAGTGTAAGGCGGACCACTGAAGCTTTCTTT. Its translation: CAWSVRRTTEAFF.